One sample yielded the 32 T cell receptor beta chains listed below, sequenced in a study of T cells in Graves' hyperthyroidism and ophthalmopathy. RNA transcripts were the template for amplifying TCR beta CDR3 regions. With the HTBI primer set, the TCR CDR3 went through a first round of RT-PCR. TCRdb processed the multiplex PCR reads anew with MiXCR; each CDR3 protein has one entry. This sample has roughly 710,000 distinct CDR3 sequences, with roughly a third found just once. The sample taken for sequencing was blood. All receptors derive from a woman between 40 and 55 years old with Graves' hyperthyroidism.

The V gene is TRBV11-1, the J gene TRBJ1-1; 8 bases are a match to TRBD1. Germline V gene sequence: CDR1 SGHAT, CDR2 FQDESV (reference sequence). Losses at the gene ends were 5 bases for V and 3 bases for J; bases not matched to a gene: 14. The CDR3 has 17 amino acids. CDR3 nucleotides: TGTGCCAGCAGCCCGCGGGCGGCAGGGGGCGAAGACACTGAAGCTTTCTTT. Its protein product is CASSPRAAGGEDTEAFF.

The V call is TRBV7-2, the J call TRBJ2-7, with TRBD1 matching over 10 bases. V dropped 4 bases and J dropped 5; count of bases not matched to a gene: 8. The CDR3 extends over 15 amino acids. Per the germline V gene, CDR1 is SGHTA and CDR2 is FQGNSA. The CDR3 bases are TGTGCCAGCAGCTACCGGCGGACAGGGGGTGACGAGCAGTACTTC. It specifies CASSYRRTGGDEQYF.

The genes are TRBV6-6 and TRBJ2-2; TRBD1 agrees at 7 bases. Trimming at V came to 5 bases and at J to 4 bases, leaving 4 bases not matched to a gene. Germline V gene lookup returns CDR1 MNHNY and CDR2 SVGAGI (reference sequence). CDR3 length equals 14 residues. The CDR3 DNA is TGTGCCAGCAGTGATACAGGGGTCACCGGGGAGCTGTTTTTT. This translates into CASSDTGVTGELFF.

V is TRBV12-3 or TRBV12-4 and J is TRBJ2-3, with 8 bases lining up with TRBD2. The CDR3 has 15 amino acids. The trim removed 5 bases at V and 2 bases at J, leaving 6 bases unmatched. This CDR3 is CASSISGGPTDTQYF. CDR3 DNA: TGTGCCAGCAGTATCAGCGGGGGACCCACAGATACGCAGTATTTT.

About this clonotype: This could be a read error, since a much larger clone is one nucleotide away. The chain joins TRBV29-1 to TRBJ1-1; D uncertain. The CDR3 length is 12 residues. CDR1 is SQVTM, CDR2 ANQGSEA, per germline. CDR3 protein: CSVEGRSAEAFF. The CDR3 nucleotides are TGCAGCGTTGAAGGCAGATCCGCTGAGGCTTTCTTT.

V usage is TRBV20-1 and J usage is TRBJ1-2; a possible D gene is TRBD1 (5 bases). There are 16 residues in the CDR3. V dropped 4 bases and J dropped 8 bases, with 26 bases sitting between them. Per germline, CDR1 DFQATT and CDR2 SNEGSKA (reference sequence). CDR3 residues: CSAMGLAGQGWWGYTF. The CDR3 DNA reads as TGCAGTGCTATGGGGCTAGCGGGGCAGGGTTGGTGGGGCTACACCTTC.

To note about this clonotype: This clone may be a read error of a much larger clone one base away. The chain carries TRBV12-3 or TRBV12-4 and TRBJ1-5; D is unclear. Trimming stripped 5 bases from V and 3 bases from J, with 11 bases between. The CDR3 has 14 amino acids. CDR3 in DNA: TGTGCCAGCAGTAAACAAGGGCTCAATCAGCCCCAGCATTTT. It translates to CASSKQGLNQPQHF.

This clonotype was counted ten times or more. This CDR3 is CSPEQGRGQPQHF. The CDR3 DNA reads as TGCAGCCCTGAACAGGGAAGAGGGCAGCCCCAGCATTTT. The chain joins TRBV29-1 to TRBJ1-5, with D maybe TRBD1 (6 bases). The germline V gene has CDR1 SQVTM and CDR2 ANQGSEA. V shed 8 bases and J shed 7 bases, with 18 bases lying between them. The CDR3 length is 13 residues.

In regard to this clonotype: Given the absence of the conserved phenylalanine or tryptophan at the CDR3 end, a read error is likely. The rearrangement uses TRBV12-3 or TRBV12-4 and TRBJ2-7; D remains unclear. This CDR3 region has 12 residues. Trimming stripped 6 bases from V and 6 bases from J, with 12 bases between. CDR3 DNA: TGTGCCAGCAGAAGGGCCAAGGGCGAGCAGTACCTC. Translated: CASRRAKGEQYL.

In its sample, this clonotype was seen a few times. The rearrangement joins TRBV7-2 to TRBJ1-5, with a possible D match to TRBD1 (5 bases). This CDR3 is 15 amino acids long. The V gene lost 1 base and the J gene lost 4 bases, with 11 bases spanning the gap. CDR1 and CDR2 from the germline V gene are SGHTA and FQGNSA. As DNA, the CDR3 is TGTGCCAGCAGCTTAGACTCGTCAGGGAATCAGCCCCAGCATTTT. Its translation: CASSLDSSGNQPQHF.

The gene calls are TRBV6-5 and TRBJ1-5; D possibly corresponds to TRBD1 (5 bases). Trimming left V 2 bases short and J 6 bases short, with 17 bases between. Germline V gene sequence: CDR1 MNHEY, CDR2 SVGAGI. This CDR3 has 16 amino acids. For the CDR3, the DNA is TGTGCCAGCAGTTACCGAGATTCAGGGCCGGGTCAGCCCCAGCATTTT. Translated: CASSYRDSGPGQPQHF.

This clonotype has a single count. V usage is TRBV6-6 and J usage is TRBJ2-2, with D possibly TRBD1 on 6 matching bases. CDR3 size: 15 residues. Per germline, CDR1 MNHNY and CDR2 SVGAGI (reference sequence). V was pared by 7 bases and J by 7 bases, with 19 bases between. CDR3 in amino acids: CASNDETGWGGELFF. Here the CDR3 DNA reads TGTGCCAGCAACGATGAGACAGGATGGGGCGGGGAGCTGTTTTTT.

A remark on this clonotype: A read error may explain this, as a much larger clone is one base away. The chain is built from TRBV12-3 or TRBV12-4 and TRBJ1-3; D gene unclear. This CDR3 is 14 amino acids long. In nucleotides, the CDR3 is TGTGCCGGCAGTTTATCTAGCTCTGGAAACACCATATATTTT. This codes for CAGSLSSSGNTIYF.

This clonotype has at least ten counts. The chain recombines TRBV19 with TRBJ1-2; 7 bases fit TRBD1. This CDR3 has 14 amino acids. Germline V gives CDR1 LNHDA, CDR2 SQIVND (reference sequence). J was trimmed by 0 bases and V by 6 bases; bases with no gene match: 4. The CDR3 sequence is CASSPQGTNYGYTF. In DNA form, the CDR3 reads TGTGCCAGTAGCCCACAGGGGACTAACTATGGCTACACCTTC.

The rearrangement links TRBV6-1 to TRBJ1-4, with 8 positions matching TRBD1. The CDR3 is 15 amino acids. The V gene's germline CDR1 is MNHNS and CDR2 SASEGT. Losses at the gene ends were 5 bases for V and 6 bases for J; bases not matched to a gene: 8. CDR3 nucleotides: TGTGCCAGCAGTCGTCCGGGACAGGTCGATGAAAAACTGTTTTTT. Its translation is CASSRPGQVDEKLFF.

About this clonotype: This is likely a read error, given that the CDR3 carries no conserved phenylalanine or tryptophan at its end. The chain couples TRBV19 to TRBJ2-7; tentatively, D is TRBD1 (6 bases). V lost 9 bases and J lost 0, with 18 bases in between. The V gene's germline CDR1 is LNHDA and CDR2 SQIVND (reference sequence). This CDR3 spans 15 amino acids. CDR3 region: CASSLQGFASYEQYL. CDR3 coding DNA: TGTGCCAGCAGCCTGCAGGGGTTCGCCTCCTACGAGCAGTACCTC.

This clonotype was picked up many times. The chain has TRBV2 and TRBJ2-2; D is perhaps TRBD1 (6 bases). CDR1 and CDR2 from the germline V gene are SNHLY and FYNNEI. The CDR3 length is 16 residues. Trimming left V 3 bases short and J 5 bases short, with 16 bases between. DNA for the CDR3: TGTGCCAGCAGTGACGACGGGTTCACAGGGACCGGGGAGCTGTTTTTT. Its translation: CASSDDGFTGTGELFF.

This clonotype turned up a few times. The rearrangement links TRBV7-6 to TRBJ2-2; 11 bases align to TRBD1. Germline CDR1 is SGHVS and CDR2 is FNYEAQ. This CDR3 comprises 16 residues. V gave up 5 bases and J gave up 4 bases; unmatched junction bases: 6. The CDR3 DNA reads TGTGCCAGCAGCGTCGGGGGGACAGGGGGCACCGGGGAGCTGTTTTTT. Encoded protein: CASSVGGTGGTGELFF.

This clonotype was counted many times. V and J are TRBV29-1 and TRBJ1-4; D is unclear. Germline V gene sequence: CDR1 SQVTM, CDR2 ANQGSEA. CDR3 length equals 12 residues. Trimming left V 5 bases short and J 7 bases short, with 11 bases between. The CDR3 nucleotides are TGCAGCGTTTACAAGGCGGGTGAAAAACTGTTTTTT. Amino acid sequence: CSVYKAGEKLFF.

The count of this clonotype is one. The germline gene is not matched at one end of the junction; a read error may be the cause. The chain has TRBV10-2 and TRBJ1-1; D is unclear. CDR3 length: 15 amino acids. Germline V gene sequence: CDR1 WSHSY, CDR2 SAAADI. The CDR3 DNA reads as TGTGCCAGCTCGTCCGGACGGGCCCGGGGCACTGAAGCTTTCTTT. This encodes CASSSGRARGTEAFF.

As to this clonotype: Since a much larger clone is just one base distant, this may be a read error. The V and J genes are TRBV7-9 and TRBJ2-2; perhaps TRBD2 as D (5 bases). The CDR3 loop spans 16 amino acids. Trimming pared 5 bases from V and 4 bases from J, leaving 17 bases between. Per germline, CDR1 SEHNR and CDR2 FQNEAQ (reference sequence). The CDR3 DNA sequence: TGTGCCAGCAGCCAAGAACTGGTCGAGGGCACCGGGGAGCTGTTTTTT. This encodes CASSQELVEGTGELFF.

This clonotype was found once. Because the CDR3 is missing its conserved closing phenylalanine or tryptophan, this is likely a read error. Because the CDR3's place on the DNA is in doubt, the DNA is left out and the CDR3 is given as listed by TCRdb. This chain links TRBV5-1 with TRBJ2-2; TRBD1 was called by the table and not checked on the DNA. Germline lookup yields CDR1 SGHRS and CDR2 YFSETQ. The CDR3 totals 14 residues, both ends included. CDR3 residues: CASSGDREHRGAVV.

This clonotype was picked up many times. At one end, the junction sequence differs from germline, possibly due to a read error. This chain links TRBV5-1 with TRBJ1-1; D not resolved. The germline gives CDR1 SGHRS, CDR2 YFSETQ. There are 13 residues in the CDR3. The CDR3 DNA reads TGTGCCAGCAGTCTCACACAGAACACTGAAGCTTTCTTT. Residues: CASSLTQNTEAFF.

This clonotype came up many times. The chain has TRBV5-1 and TRBJ1-2; 7 bases agree with TRBD1. The CDR3 totals 13 residues. J gave up 4 bases and V 5 bases, and 5 bases lay outside the gene matches. Germline values: CDR1 SGHRS, CDR2 YFSETQ. CDR3 loop: CASRIHRGYGYTF. The DNA for the CDR3 is TGCGCCAGCAGGATCCACAGGGGCTATGGCTACACCTTC.

The chain carries TRBV7-2 and TRBJ2-5; D remains ambiguous. The J call is in doubt because the DNA end fits TRBJ2-1 better. Germline-derived CDR1 and CDR2 are SGHTA and FQGNSA. CDR3 length: 13 amino acids. As DNA, the CDR3 is TGTGCCAGCAGCTTAGGCCAGAACAATGAGCAGTTCTTC. This codes for CASSLGQNNEQFF.

This clonotype showed up just a few times. The J gene is TRBJ1-1, the V gene TRBV7-9, with TRBD1 as a possible D gene (5 bases). CDR3 length equals 14 residues. Trimming removed 5 bases at V and 3 bases at J, with 13 bases between. CDR1 is SEHNR, CDR2 FQNEAQ, per germline (reference sequence). Here the CDR3 DNA reads TGTGCCAGCAGCCCCTGGGACCAAGACACTGAAGCTTTCTTT. Translated: CASSPWDQDTEAFF.

This clonotype was detected many times. The rearrangement links TRBV29-1 to TRBJ2-7; TRBD1 is a possible D gene (5 bases). Trimming removed 6 bases from V and 0 bases from J, with 12 bases in between. The CDR3 sequence is 13 residues long. Germline assignment: CDR1 SQVTM and CDR2 ANQGSEA. The CDR3 region has the DNA TGCAGCGTCGGACAAGAGAGCTCCTACGAGCAGTACTTC. It specifies CSVGQESSYEQYF.

The J gene is TRBJ1-1, the V gene TRBV29-1; the match to TRBD1 covers 7 bases. The CDR3 has 13 residues. The trim removed 7 bases at V and 6 bases at J, leaving 11 bases unmatched. The germline V gene has CDR1 SQVTM and CDR2 ANQGSEA. This CDR3 is CSAEQGNFAEAFF. CDR3 nucleotide sequence: TGCAGCGCGGAACAGGGGAATTTCGCTGAAGCTTTCTTT. Variable domain in full (rest from reference TRBV29-1 and TRBJ1-1): SAVISQKPSRDICQRGTSLTIQCQVDSQVTMMFWYRQQPGQSLTLIATANQGSEATYESGFVIDKFPISRPNLTFSTLTVSNMSPEDSSIYLCSAEQGNFAEAFFGQGTRLTVV.

The V call is TRBV29-1, the J call TRBJ1-4, with a possible D match to TRBD1 (6 bases). Trimming stripped 4 bases from V and 5 bases from J, with 14 bases between. CDR1 and CDR2 (germline): SQVTM, ANQGSEA. The CDR3 totals 14 residues. CDR3 nucleotides: TGCAGCGTTGTCGGCGGGACAAGAAATGAAAAACTGTTTTTT. This gives the protein CSVVGGTRNEKLFF.

This sequence joins TRBV5-5 and TRBJ1-4, with TRBD1 matching 7 bases. Trimming cost V 4 bases and J 6 bases; bases outside gene matches: 6. The germline gives CDR1 SGHKS, CDR2 YYEKEE (reference sequence). CDR3 length equals 14 residues. In DNA, the CDR3 is TGTGCCAGCAGCCCGAGGGGGCGCGATGAAAAACTGTTTTTT. Its protein is CASSPRGRDEKLFF.

The chain carries TRBV24-1 and TRBJ1-2; D is possibly TRBD1 (6 bases). The CDR3 is made up of 16 amino acids. V was cut by 5 bases and J by 3 bases, with 18 bases left in between. CDR1 and CDR2 from the germline V gene are KGHDR and SFDVKD. The CDR3 loop reads CATSARAGGRDYGYTF. CDR3 in DNA: TGTGCCACCAGTGCACGGGCTGGGGGGCGGGACTATGGCTACACCTTC.

The chain carries TRBV10-3 and TRBJ2-5; 7 positions match TRBD2. The CDR3 runs to 13 residues. Germline V gene sequence: CDR1 ENHRY, CDR2 SYGVKD. Losses at the gene ends were 6 bases for V and 2 bases for J; bases not matched to a gene: 3. The CDR3 DNA reads as TGTGCCATCAGAGGACTAGATCAAGAGACCCAGTACTTC. Its translation: CAIRGLDQETQYF.